This TCR beta chain derives from a study of a mutant IDH1 vaccine in newly diagnosed glioma. In the study overall: The initiation of vaccination occurred 4-6 weeks after radiotherapy alone, or with temozolomide cycles. Every participant had undergone radiotherapy, temozolomide, or both before, and most underwent both.

The time point denotes: week 35, safety follow-up. With topical imiquimod, each dose of the vaccine consisted of 300 ug of mutant IDH1 20-mer peptide. CDR1 is KGHSH and CDR2 is LQKENI in the germline V gene. The CDR3 covers 17 residues. V was clipped by 0 bases and J by 8 bases; unmatched bases: 11. This clone has a handful of counts. Its matching antigen is unknown. Clones were read by immunoSEQ multiplex PCR, and TCRdb kept only the in-frame ones, dropping some. The table lists roughly 60,000 clones, 74% of them singletons, with 4.7% in the top ten. V and J are TRBV18 and TRBJ2-4, with TRBD2 identical over 9 bases. Sequencing was performed on PBMCs, taken from a glioma patient whose treatment included an IDH1 peptide vaccine. The TCR sequence derives from a man aged 45-60 years with glioma. The CDR3 loop is CASSPPMSGGRPDIQYF. CDR3 coding DNA: TGTGCCAGCTCACCACCGATGAGCGGGGGGCGACCCGACATTCAGTACTTC.